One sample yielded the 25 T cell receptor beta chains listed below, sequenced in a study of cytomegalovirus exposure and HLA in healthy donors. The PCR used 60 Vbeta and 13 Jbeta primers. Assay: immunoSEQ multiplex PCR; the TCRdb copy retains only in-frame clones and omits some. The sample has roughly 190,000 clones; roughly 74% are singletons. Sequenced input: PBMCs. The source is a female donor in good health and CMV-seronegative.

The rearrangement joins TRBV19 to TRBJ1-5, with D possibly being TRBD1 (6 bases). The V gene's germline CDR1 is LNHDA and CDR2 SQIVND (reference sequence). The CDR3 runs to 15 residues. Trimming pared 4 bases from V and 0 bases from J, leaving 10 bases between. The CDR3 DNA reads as TGTGCCAGTAGTACGCACAGGGATAGCAATCAGCCCCAGCATTTT. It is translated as CASSTHRDSNQPQHF.

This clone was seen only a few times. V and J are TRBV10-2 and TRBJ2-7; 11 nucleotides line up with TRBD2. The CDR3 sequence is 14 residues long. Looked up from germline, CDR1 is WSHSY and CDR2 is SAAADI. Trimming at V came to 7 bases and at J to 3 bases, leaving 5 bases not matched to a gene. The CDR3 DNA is TGCGCCAGCACCTTAGCGGGGGGGAACTACGAGCAGTACTTC. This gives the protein CASTLAGGNYEQYF.

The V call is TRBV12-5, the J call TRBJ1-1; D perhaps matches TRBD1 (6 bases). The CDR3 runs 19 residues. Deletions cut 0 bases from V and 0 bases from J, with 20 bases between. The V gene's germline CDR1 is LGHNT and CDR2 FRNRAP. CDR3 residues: CASGLVPDGTHHMNTEAFF. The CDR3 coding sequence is TGTGCTAGTGGTTTGGTGCCGGACGGGACACACCACATGAACACTGAAGCTTTCTTT.

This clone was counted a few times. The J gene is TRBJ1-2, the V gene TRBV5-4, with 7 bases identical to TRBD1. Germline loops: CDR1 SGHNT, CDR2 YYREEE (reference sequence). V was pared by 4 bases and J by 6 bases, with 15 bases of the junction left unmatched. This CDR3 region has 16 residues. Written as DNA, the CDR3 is TGTGCCAGCAGCCAAGGGACAGATCGTTTTGGCCATGGCTACACCTTC. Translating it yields CASSQGTDRFGHGYTF.

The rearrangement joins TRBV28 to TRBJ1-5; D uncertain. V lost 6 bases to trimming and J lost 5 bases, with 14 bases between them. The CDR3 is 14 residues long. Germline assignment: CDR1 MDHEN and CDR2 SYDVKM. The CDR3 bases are TGTGCCAGCAGCTCTCGGGAAATCGATCAGCCCCAGCATTTT. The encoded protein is CASSSREIDQPQHF.

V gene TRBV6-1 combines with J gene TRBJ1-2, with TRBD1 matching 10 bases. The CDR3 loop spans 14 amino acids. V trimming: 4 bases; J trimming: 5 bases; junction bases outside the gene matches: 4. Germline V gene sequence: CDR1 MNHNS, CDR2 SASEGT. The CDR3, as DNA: TGTGCCAGCAGTGTCGGGACAGGGGTGTATGGCTACACCTTC. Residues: CASSVGTGVYGYTF.

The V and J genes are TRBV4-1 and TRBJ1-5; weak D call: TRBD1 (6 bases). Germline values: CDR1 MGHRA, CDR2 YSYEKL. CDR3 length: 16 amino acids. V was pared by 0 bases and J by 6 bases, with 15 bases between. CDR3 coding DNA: TGCGCCAGCAGCCAAGAAAAACAGGGAATCGGTCAGCCCCAGCATTTT. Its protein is CASSQEKQGIGQPQHF.

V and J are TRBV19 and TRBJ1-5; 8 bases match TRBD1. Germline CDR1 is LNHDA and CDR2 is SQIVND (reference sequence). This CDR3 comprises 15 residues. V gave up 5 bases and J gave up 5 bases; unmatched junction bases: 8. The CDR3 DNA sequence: TGTGCCAGTAGTCCCCCGGACAGGGTCCATCAGCCCCAGCATTTT. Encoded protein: CASSPPDRVHQPQHF. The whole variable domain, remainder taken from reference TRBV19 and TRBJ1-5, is DGGITQSPKYLFRKEGQNVTLSCEQNLNHDAMYWYRQDPGQGLRLIYYSQIVNDFQKGDIAEGYSVSREKKESFPLTVTSAQKNPTAFYLCASSPPDRVHQPQHFGDGTRLSIL.

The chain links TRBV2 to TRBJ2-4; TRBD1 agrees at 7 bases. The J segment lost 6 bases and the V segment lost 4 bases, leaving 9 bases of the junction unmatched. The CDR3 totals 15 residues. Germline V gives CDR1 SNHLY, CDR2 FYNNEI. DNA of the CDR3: TGTGCCAGCAGTGCGGAAGGGGGCCATATAAACATTCAGTACTTC. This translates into CASSAEGGHINIQYF. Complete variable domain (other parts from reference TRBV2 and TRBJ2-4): EPEVTQTPSHQVTQMGQEVILRCVPISNHLYFYWYRQILGQKVEFLVSFYNNEISEKSEIFDDQFSVERPDGSNFTLKIRSTKLEDSAMYFCASSAEGGHINIQYFGAGTRLSVL.

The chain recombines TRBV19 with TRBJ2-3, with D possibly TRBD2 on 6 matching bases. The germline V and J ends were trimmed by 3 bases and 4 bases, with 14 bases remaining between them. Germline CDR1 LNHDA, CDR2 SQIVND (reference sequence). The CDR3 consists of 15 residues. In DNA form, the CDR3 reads TGTGCCAGTAGTATCAGCGGGCAGGGAGCAGATACGCAGTATTTT. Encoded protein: CASSISGQGADTQYF.

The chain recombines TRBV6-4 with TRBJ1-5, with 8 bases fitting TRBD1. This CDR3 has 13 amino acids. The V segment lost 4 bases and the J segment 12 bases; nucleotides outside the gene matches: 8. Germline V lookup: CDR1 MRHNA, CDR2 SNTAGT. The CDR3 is CASSVHRGGGQHF. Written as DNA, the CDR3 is TGTGCCAGCAGTGTCCACAGGGGGGGCGGCCAGCATTTT.

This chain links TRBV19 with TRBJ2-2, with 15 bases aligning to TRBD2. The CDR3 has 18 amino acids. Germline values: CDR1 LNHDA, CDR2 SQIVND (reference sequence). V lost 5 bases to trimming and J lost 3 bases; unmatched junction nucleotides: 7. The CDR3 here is CASSGGTSGRYYTGELFF. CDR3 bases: TGTGCCAGTAGTGGAGGGACTAGCGGGAGGTACTACACCGGGGAGCTGTTTTTT.

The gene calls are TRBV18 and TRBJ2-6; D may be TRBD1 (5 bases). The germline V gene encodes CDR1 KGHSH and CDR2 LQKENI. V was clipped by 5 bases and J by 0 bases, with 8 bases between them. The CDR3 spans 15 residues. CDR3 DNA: TGTGCCAGCTCATTAACAGGCTCTGGGGCCAACGTCCTGACTTTC. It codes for CASSLTGSGANVLTF.

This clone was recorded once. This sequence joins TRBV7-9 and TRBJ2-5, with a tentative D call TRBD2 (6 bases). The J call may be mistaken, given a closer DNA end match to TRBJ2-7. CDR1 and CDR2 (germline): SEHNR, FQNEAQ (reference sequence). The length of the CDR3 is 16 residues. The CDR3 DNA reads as TGTGCCAGCAGCCCCTTAAGGGCGGGGCCCACCTACGAGCAGTACTTC. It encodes CASSPLRAGPTYEQYF.

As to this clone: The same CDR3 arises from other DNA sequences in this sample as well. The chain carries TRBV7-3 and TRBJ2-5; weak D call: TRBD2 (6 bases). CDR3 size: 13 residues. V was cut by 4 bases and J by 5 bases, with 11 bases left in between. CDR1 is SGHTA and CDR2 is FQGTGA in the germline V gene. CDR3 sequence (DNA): TGTGCCAGCAGCTCCGGACTACAGGAGACCCAGTACTTC. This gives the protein CASSSGLQETQYF.

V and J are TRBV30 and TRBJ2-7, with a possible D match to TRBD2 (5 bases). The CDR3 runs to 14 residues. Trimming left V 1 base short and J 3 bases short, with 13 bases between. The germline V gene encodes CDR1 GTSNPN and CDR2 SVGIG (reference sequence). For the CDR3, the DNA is TGTGCCTGGAGTGCTAGCAGCAACTACTACGAGCAGTACTTC. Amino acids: CAWSASSNYYEQYF.

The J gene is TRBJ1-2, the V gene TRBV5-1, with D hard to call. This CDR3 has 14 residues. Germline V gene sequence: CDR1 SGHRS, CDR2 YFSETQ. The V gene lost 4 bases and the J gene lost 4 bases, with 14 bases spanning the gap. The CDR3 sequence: CASSPVVGSYGYTF. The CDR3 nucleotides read TGCGCCAGCAGCCCGGTCGTCGGGTCCTATGGCTACACCTTC.

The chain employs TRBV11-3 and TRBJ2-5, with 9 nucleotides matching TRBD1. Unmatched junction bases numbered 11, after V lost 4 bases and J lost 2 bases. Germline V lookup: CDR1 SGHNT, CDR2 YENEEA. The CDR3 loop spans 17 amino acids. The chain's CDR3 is CASSSPDRGYRQETQYF. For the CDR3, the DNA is TGTGCCAGCAGCTCGCCGGACAGGGGCTATAGGCAAGAGACCCAGTACTTC.

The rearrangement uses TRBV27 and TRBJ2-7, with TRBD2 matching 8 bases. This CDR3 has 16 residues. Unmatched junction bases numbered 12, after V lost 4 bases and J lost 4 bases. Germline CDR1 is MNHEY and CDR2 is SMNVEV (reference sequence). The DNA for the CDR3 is TGTGCCAGCAGTTCCCACCGCCTAGCGGGTTTATACGAGCAGTACTTC. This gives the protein CASSSHRLAGLYEQYF.

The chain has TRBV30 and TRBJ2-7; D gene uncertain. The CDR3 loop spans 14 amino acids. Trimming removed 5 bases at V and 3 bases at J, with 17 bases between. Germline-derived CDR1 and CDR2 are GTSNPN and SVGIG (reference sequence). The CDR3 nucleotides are TGTGCCTGGGTTCCCGAAGCCGAATACTACGAGCAGTACTTC. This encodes CAWVPEAEYYEQYF.

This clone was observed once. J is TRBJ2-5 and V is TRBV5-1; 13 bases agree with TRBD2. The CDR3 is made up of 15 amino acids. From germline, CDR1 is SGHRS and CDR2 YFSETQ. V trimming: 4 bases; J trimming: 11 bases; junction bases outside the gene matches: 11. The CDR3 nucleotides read TGCGCCAGCAGCACGGGACTAGCGGGGTCTGACGGGCAGTACTTC. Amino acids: CASSTGLAGSDGQYF.

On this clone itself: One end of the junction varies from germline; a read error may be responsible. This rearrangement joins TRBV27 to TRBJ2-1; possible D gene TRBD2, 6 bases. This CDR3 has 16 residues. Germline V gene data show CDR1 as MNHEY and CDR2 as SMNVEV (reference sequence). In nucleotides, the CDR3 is TGTGCCCGCAGTACAGGCCGACTAGTGGGCCACAATGAGCAGTTCTTC. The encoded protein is CARSTGRLVGHNEQFF.

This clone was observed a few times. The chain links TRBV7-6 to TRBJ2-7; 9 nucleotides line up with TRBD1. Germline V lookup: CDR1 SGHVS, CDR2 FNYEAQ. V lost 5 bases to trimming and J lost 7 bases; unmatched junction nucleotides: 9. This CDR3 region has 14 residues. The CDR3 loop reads CASSHGQGMGEQYF. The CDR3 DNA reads TGTGCCAGCAGCCATGGACAGGGGATGGGTGAGCAGTACTTC. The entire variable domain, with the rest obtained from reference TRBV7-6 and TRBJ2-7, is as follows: GAGVSQSPRYKVTKRGQDVALRCDPISGHVSLYWYRQALGQGPEFLTYFNYEAQQDKSGLPNDRFSAERPEGSISTLTIQRTEQRDSAMYRCASSHGQGMGEQYFGPGTRLTVT.

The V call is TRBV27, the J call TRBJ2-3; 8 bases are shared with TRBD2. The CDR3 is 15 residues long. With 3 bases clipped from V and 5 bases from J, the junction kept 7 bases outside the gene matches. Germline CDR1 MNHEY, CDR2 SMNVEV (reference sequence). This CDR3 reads CASSLNGRAGDTQYF. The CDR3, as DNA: TGTGCCAGCAGTTTGAACGGGAGGGCGGGAGATACGCAGTATTTT.

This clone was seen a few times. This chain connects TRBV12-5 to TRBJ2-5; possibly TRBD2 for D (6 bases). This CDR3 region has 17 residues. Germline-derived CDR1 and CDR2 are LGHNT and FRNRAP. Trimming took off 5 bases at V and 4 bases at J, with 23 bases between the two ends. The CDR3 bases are TGTGCTAGTGGTCCGACCCCGGATGGGAGGCTGGGAGAGACCCAGTACTTC. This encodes CASGPTPDGRLGETQYF.